This T cell receptor beta chain was recorded in a study of T cells in Graves' hyperthyroidism and ophthalmopathy. Study context: Peripheral blood sampling occurred at initial diagnosis, before any treatment. Findings and limits, study-wide: By a 13 V-J model, ophthalmopathy was set apart from stable hyperthyroidism.

Comment on this clonotype: Antigen unknown.

Amplified regions were TCR beta CDR3 sequences from RNA transcripts. With the HTBI primer set, the TCR CDR3 went through a first round of RT-PCR. TCRdb used MiXCR to reprocess the multiplex PCR reads, holding one entry per CDR3 protein. The table shows approximately 600,000 distinct CDR3 sequences, with less than 25% occurring only once. The CDR3 loop spans 15 amino acids. Trimming stripped 3 bases from V and 2 bases from J, with 12 bases between. Germline CDR1 is SNHLY and CDR2 is FYNNEI. This sequence joins TRBV2 and TRBJ2-3; D not resolved. The sequenced sample was blood. The receptor's source is a man between 25 and 39 years old with Graves' ophthalmopathy. This chain's CDR3 is CASSDGITITDTQYF. In DNA, the CDR3 is TGTGCCAGCAGTGATGGGATTACCATCACAGATACGCAGTATTTT.